These 14 T cell receptor beta chains were sequenced from one sample in a study of vaccination and CD4 T cells after COVID-19. Sequence data for DNA of cultured CD4+ T cells were generated by the Oncomine TCR Beta short-read assay. TCRdb reprocessed the PCR reads via MiXCR and lists one record per CDR3 protein. The sample has about 11,000 distinct CDR3 sequences, around 50% seen once. The antigens for these receptors are not known. The treatment denotes: roughly 10-day PBMC culture with coronavirus spike peptide pools or control peptides (ViraFEST assay). Sequenced material: CD4+ T cells from blood, cultured in vitro. The origin of the receptors is a human donor who had recovered from COVID-19.

The V call is TRBV7-2, the J call TRBJ2-7; maybe TRBD2 (6 bases). Germline V gene lookup returns CDR1 SGHTA and CDR2 FQGNSA. The CDR3 is 14 amino acids. The ends were cut back, 1 base at V and 1 base at J, with 8 bases in the middle. This CDR3 reads CASSLGGTSYEQYF. For the CDR3, the DNA is TGTGCCAGCAGCTTAGGCGGGACTTCCTACGAGCAGTACTTC.

The chain joins TRBV30 to TRBJ1-1; a possible D gene is TRBD1 (5 bases). Germline-derived CDR1 and CDR2 are GTSNPN and SVGIG (reference sequence). The CDR3 consists of 13 residues. V lost 2 bases to trimming and J lost 2 bases, with 9 bases between them. This chain's CDR3 is CAWSRGFNTEAFF. For the CDR3, the DNA is TGTGCCTGGAGTAGGGGCTTTAACACTGAAGCTTTCTTT.

This clonotype was counted a few times. The chain employs TRBV6-5 and TRBJ1-6; the D is unclear. V was pared by 2 bases and J by 6 bases, with 11 bases between. Germline V gives CDR1 MNHEY, CDR2 SVGAGI. The CDR3 covers 15 residues. The CDR3 region has the DNA TGTGCCAGCAGTTACCAACTGTGGACTAATTCACCCCTCCACTTT. Residues: CASSYQLWTNSPLHF.

This clonotype was recorded a few times. The genes are TRBV20-1 and TRBJ1-2; D is unclear. The germline gives CDR1 DFQATT, CDR2 SNEGSKA (reference sequence). The CDR3 is 13 residues long. V lost 6 bases, J lost 3 bases, and 14 bases lay in between. DNA for the CDR3: TGCAGTGCAGTGGACCACCGGGACTATGGCTACACCTTC. Translating gives CSAVDHRDYGYTF.

The J gene is TRBJ2-2, the V gene TRBV20-1; 12 positions agree with TRBD2. Trimming at V came to 3 bases and at J to 5 bases, leaving 10 bases not matched to a gene. The germline V gene encodes CDR1 DFQATT and CDR2 SNEGSKA (reference sequence). The CDR3 is made up of 17 amino acids. This CDR3 reads CSARGTRLAGETGELFF. The CDR3 DNA reads as TGCAGTGCTAGGGGAACCCGACTAGCGGGAGAGACCGGGGAGCTGTTTTTT.

Concerning this clonotype itself: No conserved phenylalanine or tryptophan ends this CDR3, so it is likely a read error. The CDR3 sequence: CASSFSQGGLVGGETQYS. For the CDR3, the DNA is TGTGCCAGCAGTTTTTCACAGGGGGGGCTGGTTGGCGGAGAGACCCAGTACTCC. This chain uses TRBV28 with TRBJ2-5, with a weak D call TRBD1 (8 bases). Trimming removed 3 bases at V and 4 bases at J, with 24 bases between. Germline lookup yields CDR1 MDHEN and CDR2 SYDVKM. This CDR3 spans 18 amino acids.

This sequence joins TRBV7-2 and TRBJ2-3; D ambiguous. This CDR3 is built from 14 residues. Per germline, CDR1 SGHTA and CDR2 FQGNSA. Trimming took 5 bases from V and 2 from J, leaving 11 bases between them. CDR3 bases: TGTGCCAGCAGCCCCACAGTCGTCACAGATACGCAGTATTTT. Its translation is CASSPTVVTDTQYF.

The rearrangement uses TRBV20-1 and TRBJ2-1, with a tentative D call TRBD2 (6 bases). The V gene's germline CDR1 is DFQATT and CDR2 SNEGSKA (reference sequence). Trimming took 5 bases from V and 0 from J, leaving 17 bases between them. This CDR3 is 16 amino acids long. The DNA of the CDR3 is TGCAGTGCTCTCACGGCGGGGACTCGCTCCTACAATGAGCAGTTCTTC. Translating gives CSALTAGTRSYNEQFF.

The J gene is TRBJ2-1, the V gene TRBV6-2 or TRBV6-3, with 7 bases that match TRBD2. V shed 4 bases and J 0 bases; nucleotides not matched to a gene: 3. Germline CDR1 is MNHEY and CDR2 is SVGEGT. This CDR3 is built from 15 residues. The CDR3, as DNA: TGTGCCAGCAGTTCGGGCGGGAGCTCCTACAATGAGCAGTTCTTC. Translation: CASSSGGSSYNEQFF.

This chain connects TRBV6-5 to TRBJ2-3; 7 bases fit TRBD2. J was trimmed by 7 bases and V by 0 bases; bases with no gene match: 1. Germline V gene lookup returns CDR1 MNHEY and CDR2 SVGAGI. There are 13 residues in the CDR3. The CDR3 DNA reads as TGTGCCAGCAGTTACTCGACTAGCCATACGCAGTATTTT. Protein product: CASSYSTSHTQYF.

The V and J genes are TRBV27 and TRBJ1-2; 8 positions match TRBD1. The CDR3 runs 15 residues. V gave up 6 bases and J gave up 0 bases; unmatched junction bases: 6. Germline CDR1 is MNHEY and CDR2 is SMNVEV (reference sequence). The CDR3 DNA reads TGTGCCAGCAGGGACCTGGGACAGGCTAACTATGGCTACACCTTC. This sequence encodes CASRDLGQANYGYTF.

The CDR3 DNA follows: TGTGCCAGCAGTCGAGTAGCGAGTAGCACAGATACGCAGTATTTT. This gives the protein CASSRVASSTDTQYF. V is TRBV5-4 and J is TRBJ2-3, with a possible D match to TRBD2 (5 bases). CDR3 length: 15 amino acids. The germline V gene encodes CDR1 SGHNT and CDR2 YYREEE (reference sequence). V was shortened by 5 bases and J by 0 bases, with 13 bases between the two germline ends.

The chain has TRBV15 and TRBJ2-1; 7 bases agree with TRBD2. Trimming at V came to 3 bases and at J to 1 base, leaving 3 bases not matched to a gene. There are 15 residues in the CDR3. Per germline, CDR1 LNHNV and CDR2 YYDKDF (reference sequence). The CDR3 coding sequence is TGTGCCACCAGCAGCGGCGGGAGATCCTACAATGAGCAGTTCTTC. Protein product: CATSSGGRSYNEQFF.

V and J are TRBV5-8 and TRBJ1-6; unclear D gene. Trimming pared 2 bases from V and 5 bases from J, leaving 14 bases between. The CDR3 sequence is 16 residues long. Germline values: CDR1 SGHTS, CDR2 YDEGEE. The CDR3 region has the DNA TGTGCCAGCAGCTTAGTTACGCCAGCGGATAATTCACCCCTCCACTTT. Protein product: CASSLVTPADNSPLHF.